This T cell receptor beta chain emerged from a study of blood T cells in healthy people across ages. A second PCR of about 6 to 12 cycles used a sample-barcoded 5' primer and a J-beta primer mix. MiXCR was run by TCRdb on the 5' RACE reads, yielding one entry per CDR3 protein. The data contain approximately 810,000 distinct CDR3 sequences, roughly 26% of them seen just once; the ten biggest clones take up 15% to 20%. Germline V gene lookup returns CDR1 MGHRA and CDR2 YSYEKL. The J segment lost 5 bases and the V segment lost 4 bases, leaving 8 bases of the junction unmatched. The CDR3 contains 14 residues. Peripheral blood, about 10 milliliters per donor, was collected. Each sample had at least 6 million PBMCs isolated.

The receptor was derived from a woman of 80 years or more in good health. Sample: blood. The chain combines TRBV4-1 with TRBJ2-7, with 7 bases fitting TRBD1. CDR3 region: CASSRQTGIHEQYF. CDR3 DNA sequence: TGCGCCAGCAGCCGCCAGACAGGGATCCACGAGCAGTACTTC.